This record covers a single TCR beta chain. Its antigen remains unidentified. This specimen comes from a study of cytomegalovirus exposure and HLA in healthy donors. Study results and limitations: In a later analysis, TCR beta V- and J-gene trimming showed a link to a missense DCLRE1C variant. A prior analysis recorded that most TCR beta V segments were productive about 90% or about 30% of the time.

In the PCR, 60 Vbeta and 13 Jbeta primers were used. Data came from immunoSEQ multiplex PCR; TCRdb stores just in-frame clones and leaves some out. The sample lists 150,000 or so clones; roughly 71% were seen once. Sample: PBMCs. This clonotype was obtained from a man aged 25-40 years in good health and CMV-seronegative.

The CDR3 reads CASSESMGNIQYF. The CDR3 bases are TGTGCCAGCAGTGAAAGCATGGGCAACATTCAGTACTTC. This sequence joins TRBV6-4 and TRBJ2-4; D gene unclear. The CDR3 spans 13 residues. Germline V gene data show CDR1 as MRHNA and CDR2 as SNTAGT. V gave up 3 bases and J gave up 7 bases, with 10 bases separating them.